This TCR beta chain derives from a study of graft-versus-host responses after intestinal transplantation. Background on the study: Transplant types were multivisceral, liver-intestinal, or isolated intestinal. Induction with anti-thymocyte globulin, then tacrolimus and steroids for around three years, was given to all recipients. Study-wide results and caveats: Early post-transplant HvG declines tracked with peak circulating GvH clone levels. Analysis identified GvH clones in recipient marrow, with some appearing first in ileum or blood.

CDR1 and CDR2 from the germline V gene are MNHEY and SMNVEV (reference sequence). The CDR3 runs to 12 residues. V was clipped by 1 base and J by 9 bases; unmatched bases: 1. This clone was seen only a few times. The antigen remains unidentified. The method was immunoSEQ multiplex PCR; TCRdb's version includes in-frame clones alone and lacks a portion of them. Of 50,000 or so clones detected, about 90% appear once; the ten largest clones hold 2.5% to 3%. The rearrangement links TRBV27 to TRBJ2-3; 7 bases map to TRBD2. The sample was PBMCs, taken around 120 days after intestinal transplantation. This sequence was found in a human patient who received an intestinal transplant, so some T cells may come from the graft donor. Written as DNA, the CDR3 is TGTGCCAGCAGTTTATGGGGAGGGACGCAGTATTTT. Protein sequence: CASSLWGGTQYF.